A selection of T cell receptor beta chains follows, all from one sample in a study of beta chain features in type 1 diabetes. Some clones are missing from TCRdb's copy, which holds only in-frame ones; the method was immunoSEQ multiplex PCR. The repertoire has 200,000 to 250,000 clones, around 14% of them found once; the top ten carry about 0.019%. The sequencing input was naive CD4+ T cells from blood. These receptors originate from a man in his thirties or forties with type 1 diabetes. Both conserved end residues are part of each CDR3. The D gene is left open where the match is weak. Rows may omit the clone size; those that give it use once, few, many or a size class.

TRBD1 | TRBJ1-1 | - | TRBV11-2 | TGTGCCAGCAGCCCGGACAGGGACACTGAAGCTTTCTTT | CASSPDRDTEAFF
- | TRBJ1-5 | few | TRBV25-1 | TGTGCCAGCAGAGCGGGAGGGAGCAATCAGCCCCAGCATTTT | CASRAGGSNQPQHF
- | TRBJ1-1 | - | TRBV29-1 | TGCAGCGTTGAGAGGGAATGGTCCACTGAAGCTTTCTTT | CSVEREWSTEAFF
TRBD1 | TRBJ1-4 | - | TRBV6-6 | TGTGCCAGCACCCAAGGACAGGCGGCTAATGAAAAACTGTTTTTT | CASTQGQAANEKLFF
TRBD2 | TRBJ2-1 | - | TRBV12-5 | TGTGCTACCCGGACTAGCGGGACTGATGAGCAGTTCTTC | CATRTSGTDEQFF
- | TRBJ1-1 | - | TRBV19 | TGTGCCAGTAGTGGGGCGCGGAAAGCTTTCTTT | CASSGARKAFF
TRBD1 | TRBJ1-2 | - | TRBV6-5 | TGTGCCAGCAGTTACCCCACAGGGGACTCTAACTATGGCTACACCTTC | CASSYPTGDSNYGYTF
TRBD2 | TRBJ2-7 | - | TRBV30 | TGTGCCTGGAGTAGAACAGCTAGCGGGAGACAAACCTACGAGCAGTACTTC | CAWSRTASGRQTYEQYF
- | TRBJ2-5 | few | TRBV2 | TGTGCCAGCAGTGTTGACTACCAAGAGACCCAGTACTTC | CASSVDYQETQYF
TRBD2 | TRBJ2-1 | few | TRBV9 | TGTGCCAGCAGCGTATATGGACTAGCGGGGGGGGAAAGCTCCTACAATGAGCAGTTCTTC | CASSVYGLAGGESSYNEQFF
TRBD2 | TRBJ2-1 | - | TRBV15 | TGTGCCACCAGCAAGAGCGGGAGTTCGAATGAGCAGTTCTTC | CATSKSGSSNEQFF
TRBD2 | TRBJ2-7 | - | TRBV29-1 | TGCAGCGGAGCGGGAGACTCCTACGAGCAGTACTTC | CSGAGDSYEQYF
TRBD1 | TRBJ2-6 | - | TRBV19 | TGTGCCAGTAGTTCGGGACAGAAAACTTCTGGGGCCAACGTCCTGACTTTC | CASSSGQKTSGANVLTF
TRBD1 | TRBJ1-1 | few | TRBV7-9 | TGTGCCAGCAGCCCCGGACAGGGCTGGACTGAAGCTTTCTTT | CASSPGQGWTEAFF
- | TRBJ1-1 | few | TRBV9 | TGTGCCAGCAGCGTAGGGGCAAAAATGAACACTGAAGCTTTCTTT | CASSVGAKMNTEAFF
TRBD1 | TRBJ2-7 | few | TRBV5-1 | TGCGCCAGCAGCGCGGGACAGGGGAGTGCTCGCGAGCAGTACTTC | CASSAGQGSAREQYF
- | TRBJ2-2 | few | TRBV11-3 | TGTGCCAGCAGCATGTGGGGGCAGAACACCGGGGAGCTGTTTTTT | CASSMWGQNTGELFF
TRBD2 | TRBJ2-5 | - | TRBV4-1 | TGCGCCAGCAGCCAAGTTGGTAGCGGGAGTGGAGAGACCCAGTACTTC | CASSQVGSGSGETQYF
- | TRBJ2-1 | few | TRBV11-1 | TGTGCCAGCAGCCCCGATGGCGGCGGGCCCTACAATGAGCAGTTCTTC | CASSPDGGGPYNEQFF
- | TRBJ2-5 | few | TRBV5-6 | TGTGCCAGCAGCTTGATCCAGGGAGGTGGTGAGACCCAGTACTTC | CASSLIQGGGETQYF
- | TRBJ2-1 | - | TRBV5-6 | TGTGCCAGCAGCTTCTTGGGGGCGAACTACAATGAGCAGTTCTTC | CASSFLGANYNEQFF
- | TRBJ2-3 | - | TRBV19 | TGTGCCACTCTACAGGACCCATTTAGCACAGATACGCAGTATTTT | CATLQDPFSTDTQYF
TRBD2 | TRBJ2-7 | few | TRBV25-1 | TGTGCCAGCAGTGTCTGGGGGGGAGAATCGGTCGAGCAGTACTTC | CASSVWGGESVEQYF
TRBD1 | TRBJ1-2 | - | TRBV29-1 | TGCAGCGTTGAAGGGACAGGGTTTGGGTCTAACTATGGCTACACCTTC | CSVEGTGFGSNYGYTF
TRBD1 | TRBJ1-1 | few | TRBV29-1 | TGCAGCGTAAGGACAGGGTTGAACACTGAAGCTTTCTTT | CSVRTGLNTEAFF
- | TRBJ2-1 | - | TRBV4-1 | TGCGCCAGCAGCCAAGATGAAGGGGCAAGCTCCTACAATGAGCAGTTCTTC | CASSQDEGASSYNEQFF
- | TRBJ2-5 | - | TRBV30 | TGTGCCTGGAGTGTACTGGGGCTTGGAGAGACCCAGTACTTC | CAWSVLGLGETQYF
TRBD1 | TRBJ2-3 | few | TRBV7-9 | TGTGCCAGCAGCTCGGACAGGGGAGGGACAGATACGCAGTATTTT | CASSSDRGGTDTQYF
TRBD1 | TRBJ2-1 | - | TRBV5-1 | TGCGCCAGCGGCACAGGGGGCTTAGGGAATGAGCAGTTCTTC | CASGTGGLGNEQFF
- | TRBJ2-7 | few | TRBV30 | TGTGCCTGGAGTGGCGGAAACTACGAGCAGTACTTC | CAWSGGNYEQYF
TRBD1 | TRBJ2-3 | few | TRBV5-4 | TGTGCCAGCAGCATCGGACAGGCAGATACGCAGTATTTT | CASSIGQADTQYF
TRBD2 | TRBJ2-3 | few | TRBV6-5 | TGTGCCAGCAGTAACCGCGGGGGGGGCACAGATACGCAGTATTTT | CASSNRGGGTDTQYF
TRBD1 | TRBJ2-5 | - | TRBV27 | TGTGCCAGCAGAAAGAGGACAGGGCGACCACAAGAGACCCAGTACTTC | CASRKRTGRPQETQYF
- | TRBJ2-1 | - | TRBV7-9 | TGTGCCAGCAGCTCCCGACAGAATGAGCAGTTCTTC | CASSSRQNEQFF
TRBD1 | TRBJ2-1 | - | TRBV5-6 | TGTGCCAGCAGCGTCGTTAGGGACAGGGGAAATGAGCAGTTCTTC | CASSVVRDRGNEQFF
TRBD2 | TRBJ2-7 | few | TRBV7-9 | TGTGCCAGCAGCTCGGGACTAGCGGGGGATGCGTACGAGCAGTACTTC | CASSSGLAGDAYEQYF
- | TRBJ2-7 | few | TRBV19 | TGTGCCAGTACTCCGACAGGACGCTCCTACGAGCAGTACTTC | CASTPTGRSYEQYF
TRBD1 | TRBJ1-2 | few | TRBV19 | TGTGCCAGTAGTACCGAAACCGGGACAGTTCTTGGCTACACCTTC | CASSTETGTVLGYTF
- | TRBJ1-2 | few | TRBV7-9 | TGTGCCAGCAGCTCCTTCCTTACAGGCGGCTACACCTTC | CASSSFLTGGYTF
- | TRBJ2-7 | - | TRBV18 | TGTGCCAGCTCACCAAACAACCTCCAATCCTACGAGCAGTACTTC | CASSPNNLQSYEQYF
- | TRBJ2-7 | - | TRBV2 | TGTGCCATGGTTGGGGCGGGGATCACCTACGAGCAGTACTTC | CAMVGAGITYEQYF
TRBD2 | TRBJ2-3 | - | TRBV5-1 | TGCGCCAGCAGCTTGGGACTAGCGGATTCCACAGATACGCAGTATTTT | CASSLGLADSTDTQYF
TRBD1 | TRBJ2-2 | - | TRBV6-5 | TGTGCCAGCGGTAACAGGGGGATCACCGGGGAGCTGTTTTTT | CASGNRGITGELFF
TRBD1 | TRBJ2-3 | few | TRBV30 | TGTGCCTGGGGAGGTTGGGGACAGAAGACAGATACGCAGTATTTT | CAWGGWGQKTDTQYF
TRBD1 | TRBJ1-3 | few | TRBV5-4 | TGTGCCAGCAGCACCGGGACAGCCTCTGGAAACACCATATATTTT | CASSTGTASGNTIYF
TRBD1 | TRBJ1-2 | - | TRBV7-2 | TGTGCCAGCAGCTACACCGGGACAGTGGGCTATGGCTACACCTTC | CASSYTGTVGYGYTF
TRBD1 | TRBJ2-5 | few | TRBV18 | TGTGCCAGCTCACCTGTCGACAGGGGAGAGACCCAGTACTTC | CASSPVDRGETQYF
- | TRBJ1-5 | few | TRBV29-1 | TGCAGCGCCTTGGAGGGAAGGGATCAGCCCCAGCATTTT | CSALEGRDQPQHF
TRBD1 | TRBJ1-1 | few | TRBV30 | TGTGCCTGGAGTAGACAGGGGAACACTGAAGCTTTCTTT | CAWSRQGNTEAFF
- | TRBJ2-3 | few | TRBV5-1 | TGCGCCAGCAGCTTTTGGACAGCTAGCACAGATACGCAGTATTTT | CASSFWTASTDTQYF
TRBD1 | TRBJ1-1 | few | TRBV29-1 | TGCAGCGTAGCACAGGGGCCGAACACTGAAGCTTTCTTT | CSVAQGPNTEAFF
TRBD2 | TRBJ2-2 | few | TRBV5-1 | TGCGCCAGTCGGACTAGCGGCACCGGGGAGCTGTTTTTT | CASRTSGTGELFF
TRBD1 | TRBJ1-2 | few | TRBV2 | TGTGCCAGCAGGGGGACAGGGAGTAACTATGGCTACACCTTC | CASRGTGSNYGYTF
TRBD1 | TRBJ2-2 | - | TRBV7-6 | TGTGCCAGCAGCTTAGGCCAGGGGGCCACCGGGGAGCTGTTTTTT | CASSLGQGATGELFF
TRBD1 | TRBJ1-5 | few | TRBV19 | TGTGCCAGTGCGGACAGGGGCGGTATGCCCCAGCATTTT | CASADRGGMPQHF
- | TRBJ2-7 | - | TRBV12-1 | TGTGCCAGCAGCCCATCCTACGAGCAGTACTTC | CASSPSYEQYF
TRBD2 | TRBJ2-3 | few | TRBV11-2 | TGTGCCAGCAGCCCGGGACTAGCGGGAAGGGTAATAGCAGATACGCAGTATTTT | CASSPGLAGRVIADTQYF
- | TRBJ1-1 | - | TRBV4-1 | TGCGCCAGCAGCCAAGAGAGGGGGGGCACTGAAGCTTTCTTT | CASSQERGGTEAFF
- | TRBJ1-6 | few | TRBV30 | TGTGCCTGGAGTGAGGGGAATAATTCACCCCTCCACTTT | CAWSEGNNSPLHF
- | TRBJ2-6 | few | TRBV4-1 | TGCGCCAGCAGCCAATCGAAGCTTCTAGGGGCCAACGTCCTGACTTTC | CASSQSKLLGANVLTF